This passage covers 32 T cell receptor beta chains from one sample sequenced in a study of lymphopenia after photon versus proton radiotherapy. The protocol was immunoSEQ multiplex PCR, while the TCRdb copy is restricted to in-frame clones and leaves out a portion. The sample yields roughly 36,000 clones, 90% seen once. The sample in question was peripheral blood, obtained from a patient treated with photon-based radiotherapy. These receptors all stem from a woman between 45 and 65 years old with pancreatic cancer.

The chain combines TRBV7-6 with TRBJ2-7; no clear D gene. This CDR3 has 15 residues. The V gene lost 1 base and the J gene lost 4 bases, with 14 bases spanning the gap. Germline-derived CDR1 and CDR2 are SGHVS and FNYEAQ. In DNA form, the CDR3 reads TGTGCCAGCAGCTTAGGCCAGGAAATGGCTTACGAGCAGTACTTC. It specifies CASSLGQEMAYEQYF.

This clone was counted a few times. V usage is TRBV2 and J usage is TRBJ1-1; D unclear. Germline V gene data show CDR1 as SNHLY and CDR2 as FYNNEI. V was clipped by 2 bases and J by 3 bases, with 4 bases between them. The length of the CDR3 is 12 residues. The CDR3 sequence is CASSEQDTEAFF. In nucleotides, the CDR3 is TGTGCCAGCAGTGAACAGGACACTGAAGCTTTCTTT.

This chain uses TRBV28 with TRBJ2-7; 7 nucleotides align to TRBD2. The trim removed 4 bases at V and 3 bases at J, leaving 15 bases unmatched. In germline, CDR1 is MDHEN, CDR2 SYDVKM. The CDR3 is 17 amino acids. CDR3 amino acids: CASSSKLAELPIYEQYF. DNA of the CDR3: TGTGCCAGCAGTTCCAAGCTAGCGGAGCTTCCCATCTACGAGCAGTACTTC.

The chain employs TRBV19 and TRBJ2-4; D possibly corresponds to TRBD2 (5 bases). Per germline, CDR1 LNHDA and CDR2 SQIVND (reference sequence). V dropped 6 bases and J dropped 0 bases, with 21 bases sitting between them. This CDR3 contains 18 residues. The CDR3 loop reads CASSLRGEDREAKNIQYF. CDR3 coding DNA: TGTGCCAGTAGCCTCCGGGGTGAGGATAGAGAAGCCAAAAACATTCAGTACTTC.

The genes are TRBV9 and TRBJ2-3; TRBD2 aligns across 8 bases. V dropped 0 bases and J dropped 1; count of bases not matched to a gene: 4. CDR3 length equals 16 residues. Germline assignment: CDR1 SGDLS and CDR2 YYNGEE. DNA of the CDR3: TGTGCCAGCAGCGTAGAGGCGGGAGGAGGCACAGATACGCAGTATTTT. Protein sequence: CASSVEAGGGTDTQYF.

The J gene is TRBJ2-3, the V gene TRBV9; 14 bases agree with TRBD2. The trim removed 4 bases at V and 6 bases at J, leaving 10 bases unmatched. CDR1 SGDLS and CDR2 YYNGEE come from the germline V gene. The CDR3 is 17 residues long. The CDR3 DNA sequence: TGTGCCAGCAGCCTCCCCCCGACTAGCGGGAGGGGGGATACGCAGTATTTT. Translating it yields CASSLPPTSGRGDTQYF.

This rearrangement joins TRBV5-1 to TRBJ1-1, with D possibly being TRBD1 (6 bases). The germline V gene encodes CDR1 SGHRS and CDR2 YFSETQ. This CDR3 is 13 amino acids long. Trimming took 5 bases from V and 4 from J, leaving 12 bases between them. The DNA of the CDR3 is TGCGCCAGCAGGCGAACAGGGAGCACTGAAGCTTTCTTT. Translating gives CASRRTGSTEAFF.

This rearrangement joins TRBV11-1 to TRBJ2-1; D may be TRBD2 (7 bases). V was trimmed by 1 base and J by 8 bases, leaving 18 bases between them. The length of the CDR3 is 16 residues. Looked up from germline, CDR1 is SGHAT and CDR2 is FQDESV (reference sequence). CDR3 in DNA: TGTGCCAGCAGCTTAGGGGGGGGCCCCCTTAGGGATGAGCAGTTCTTC. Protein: CASSLGGGPLRDEQFF.

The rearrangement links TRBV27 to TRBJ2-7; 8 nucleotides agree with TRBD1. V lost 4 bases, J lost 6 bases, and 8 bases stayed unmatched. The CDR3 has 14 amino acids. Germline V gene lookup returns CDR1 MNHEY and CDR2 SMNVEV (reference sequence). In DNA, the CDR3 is TGTGCCAGCAGTTCGGACAGGGAAGGATCCGAGCAGTACTTC. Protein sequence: CASSSDREGSEQYF.

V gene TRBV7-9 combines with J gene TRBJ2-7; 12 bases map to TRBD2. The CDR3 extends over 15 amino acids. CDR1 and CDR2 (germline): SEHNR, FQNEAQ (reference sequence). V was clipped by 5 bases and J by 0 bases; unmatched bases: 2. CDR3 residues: CASSRTSGTSYEQYF. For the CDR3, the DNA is TGTGCCAGCAGCCGGACTAGCGGGACCTCCTACGAGCAGTACTTC. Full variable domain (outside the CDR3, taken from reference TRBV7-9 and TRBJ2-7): DTGVSQNPRHKITKRGQNVTFRCDPISEHNRLYWYRQTLGQGPEFLTYFQNEAQLEKSRLLSDRFSAERPKGSFSTLEIQRTEQGDSAMYLCASSRTSGTSYEQYFGPGTRLTVT.

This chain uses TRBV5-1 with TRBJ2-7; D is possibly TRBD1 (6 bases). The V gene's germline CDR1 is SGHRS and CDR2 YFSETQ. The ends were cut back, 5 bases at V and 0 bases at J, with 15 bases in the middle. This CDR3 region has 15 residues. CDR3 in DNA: TGCGCCAGCAGGGGTACGGGACAAAGCTCCTACGAGCAGTACTTC. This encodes CASRGTGQSSYEQYF. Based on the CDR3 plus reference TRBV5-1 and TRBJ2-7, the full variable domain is KAGVTQTPRYLIKTRGQQVTLSCSPISGHRSVSWYQQTPGQGLQFLFEYFSETQRNKGNFPGRFSGRQFSNSRSEMNVSTLELGDSALYLCASRGTGQSSYEQYFGPGTRLTVT.

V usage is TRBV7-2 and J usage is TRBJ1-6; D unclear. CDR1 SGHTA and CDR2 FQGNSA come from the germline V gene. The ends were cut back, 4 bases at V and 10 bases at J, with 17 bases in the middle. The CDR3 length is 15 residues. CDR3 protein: CASSSLAEFRSPLHF. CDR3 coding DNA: TGTGCCAGCAGCTCCTTGGCAGAATTCCGATCACCCCTCCACTTT.

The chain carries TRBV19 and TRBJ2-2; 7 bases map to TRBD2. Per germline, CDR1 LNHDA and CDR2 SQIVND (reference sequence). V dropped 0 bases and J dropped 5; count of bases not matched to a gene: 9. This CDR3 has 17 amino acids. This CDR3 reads CASSIDGEAGWTGELFF. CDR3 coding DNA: TGTGCCAGTAGTATAGATGGAGAAGCGGGATGGACCGGGGAGCTGTTTTTT.

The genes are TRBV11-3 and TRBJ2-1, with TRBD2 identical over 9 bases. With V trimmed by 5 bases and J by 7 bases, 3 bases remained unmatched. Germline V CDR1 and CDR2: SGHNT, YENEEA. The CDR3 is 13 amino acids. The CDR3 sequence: CASSPRGGNEQFF. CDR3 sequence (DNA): TGTGCCAGCAGCCCGCGGGGGGGGAATGAGCAGTTCTTC.

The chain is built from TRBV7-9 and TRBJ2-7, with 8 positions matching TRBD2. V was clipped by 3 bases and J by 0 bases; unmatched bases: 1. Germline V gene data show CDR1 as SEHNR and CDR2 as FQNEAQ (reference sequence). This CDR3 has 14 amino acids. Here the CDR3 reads CASSLRGASYEQYF. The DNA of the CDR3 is TGTGCCAGCAGCTTGCGGGGGGCCTCCTACGAGCAGTACTTC.

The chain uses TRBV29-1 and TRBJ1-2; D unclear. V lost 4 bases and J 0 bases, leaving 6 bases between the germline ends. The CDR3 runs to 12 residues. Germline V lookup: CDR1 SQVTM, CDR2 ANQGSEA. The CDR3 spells CSVAVTNYGYTF. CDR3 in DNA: TGCAGCGTTGCTGTAACTAACTATGGCTACACCTTC.

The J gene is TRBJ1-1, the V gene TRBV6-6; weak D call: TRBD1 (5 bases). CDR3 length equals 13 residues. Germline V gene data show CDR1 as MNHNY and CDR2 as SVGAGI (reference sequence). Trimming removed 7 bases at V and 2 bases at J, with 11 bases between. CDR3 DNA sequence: TGTGCCAGCACGAGACAGCCAAACACTGAAGCTTTCTTT. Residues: CASTRQPNTEAFF.

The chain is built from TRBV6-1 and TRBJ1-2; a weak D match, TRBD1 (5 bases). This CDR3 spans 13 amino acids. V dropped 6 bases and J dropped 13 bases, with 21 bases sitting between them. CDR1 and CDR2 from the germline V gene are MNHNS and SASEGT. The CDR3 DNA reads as TGTGCCAGCAGACCCAAGGACATTCGAGTTTTCACCTTC. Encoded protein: CASRPKDIRVFTF.

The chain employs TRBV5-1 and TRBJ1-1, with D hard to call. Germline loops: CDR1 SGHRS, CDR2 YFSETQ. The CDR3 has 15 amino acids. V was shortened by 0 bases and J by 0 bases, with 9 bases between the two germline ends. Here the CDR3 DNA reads TGCGCCAGCAGCTTGGGACGGTTACTGAACACTGAAGCTTTCTTT. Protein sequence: CASSLGRLLNTEAFF.

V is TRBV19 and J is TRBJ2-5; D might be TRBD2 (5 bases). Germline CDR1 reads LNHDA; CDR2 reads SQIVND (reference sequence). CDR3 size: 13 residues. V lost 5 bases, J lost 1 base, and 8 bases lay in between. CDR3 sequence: CASSGGLQETQYF. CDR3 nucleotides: TGTGCCAGTAGTGGCGGACTCCAAGAGACCCAGTACTTC.

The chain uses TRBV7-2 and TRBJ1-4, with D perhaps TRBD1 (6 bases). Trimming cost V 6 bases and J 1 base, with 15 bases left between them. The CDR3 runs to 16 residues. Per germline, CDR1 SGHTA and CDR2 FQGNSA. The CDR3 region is CASRPTGALTNEKLFF. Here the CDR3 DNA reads TGTGCCAGCAGACCTACGGGGGCCTTAACTAATGAAAAACTGTTTTTT.

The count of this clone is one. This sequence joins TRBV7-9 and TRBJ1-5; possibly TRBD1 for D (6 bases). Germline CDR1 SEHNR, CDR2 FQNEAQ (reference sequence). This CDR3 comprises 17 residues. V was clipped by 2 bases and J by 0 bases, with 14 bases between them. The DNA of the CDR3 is TGTGCCAGCAGCTTATACTCGGGACAACCTAGCAATCAGCCCCAGCATTTT. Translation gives CASSLYSGQPSNQPQHF.

CDR3 coding DNA: TGCGCCAGCAGCGGGGGACAGGAGAACACTGAAGCTTTCTTT. This translates into CASSGGQENTEAFF. V usage is TRBV5-1 and J usage is TRBJ1-1, with 8 bases that match TRBD1. The germline V gene encodes CDR1 SGHRS and CDR2 YFSETQ. The CDR3 runs to 14 residues. Germline trimming cut 4 bases from V and 1 base from J; bases unmatched to any gene: 3.

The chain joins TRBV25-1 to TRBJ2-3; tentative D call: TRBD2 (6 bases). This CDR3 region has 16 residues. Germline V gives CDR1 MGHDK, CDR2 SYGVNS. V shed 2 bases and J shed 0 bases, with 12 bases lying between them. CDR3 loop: CASSEMGGTSTDTQYF. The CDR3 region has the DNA TGTGCCAGCAGTGAAATGGGCGGGACTAGCACAGATACGCAGTATTTT. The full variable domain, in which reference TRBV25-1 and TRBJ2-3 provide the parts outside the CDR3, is EADIYQTPRYLVIGTGKKITLECSQTMGHDKMYWYQQDPGMELHLIHYSYGVNSTEKGDLSSESTVSRIRTEHFPLTLESARPSHTSQYLCASSEMGGTSTDTQYFGPGTRLTVL.

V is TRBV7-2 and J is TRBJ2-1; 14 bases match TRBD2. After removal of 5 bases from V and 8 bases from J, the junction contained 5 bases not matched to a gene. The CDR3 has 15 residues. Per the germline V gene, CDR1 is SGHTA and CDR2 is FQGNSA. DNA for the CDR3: TGTGCCAGCAGCCAAGAGGGACTAGCGGGAGATGAGCAGTTCTTC. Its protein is CASSQEGLAGDEQFF.

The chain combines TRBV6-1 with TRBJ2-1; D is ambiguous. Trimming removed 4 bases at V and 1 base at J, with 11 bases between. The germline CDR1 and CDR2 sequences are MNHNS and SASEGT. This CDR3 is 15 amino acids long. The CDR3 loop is CASSGRHQSYNEQFF. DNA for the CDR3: TGTGCCAGCAGTGGACGGCATCAATCCTACAATGAGCAGTTCTTC.

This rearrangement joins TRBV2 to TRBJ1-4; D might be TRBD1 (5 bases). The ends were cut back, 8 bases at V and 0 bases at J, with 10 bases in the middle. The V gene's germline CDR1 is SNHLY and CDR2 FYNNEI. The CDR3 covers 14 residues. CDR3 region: CASHGGATNEKLFF. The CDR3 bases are TGTGCCAGCCATGGGGGGGCAACTAATGAAAAACTGTTTTTT.

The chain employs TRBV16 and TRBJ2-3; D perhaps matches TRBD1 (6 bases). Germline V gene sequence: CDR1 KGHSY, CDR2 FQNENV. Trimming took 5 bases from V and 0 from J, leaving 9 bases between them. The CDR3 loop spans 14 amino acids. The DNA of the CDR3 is TGTGCCAGCAGCTCCAGGGGTAGCACAGATACGCAGTATTTT. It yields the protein CASSSRGSTDTQYF.

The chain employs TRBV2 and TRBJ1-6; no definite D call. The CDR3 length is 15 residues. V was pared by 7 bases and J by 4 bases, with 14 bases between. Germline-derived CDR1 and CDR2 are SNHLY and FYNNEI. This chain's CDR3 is CASTGPTQYNSPLHF. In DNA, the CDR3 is TGTGCCAGCACCGGACCGACTCAGTATAATTCACCCCTCCACTTT.

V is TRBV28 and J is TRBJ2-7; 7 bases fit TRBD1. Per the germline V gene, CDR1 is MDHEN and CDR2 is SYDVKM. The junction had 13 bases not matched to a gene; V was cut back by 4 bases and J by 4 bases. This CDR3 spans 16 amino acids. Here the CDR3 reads CASSSPRAGGIYEQYF. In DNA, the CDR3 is TGTGCCAGCAGTTCCCCCAGGGCAGGGGGTATATACGAGCAGTACTTC.

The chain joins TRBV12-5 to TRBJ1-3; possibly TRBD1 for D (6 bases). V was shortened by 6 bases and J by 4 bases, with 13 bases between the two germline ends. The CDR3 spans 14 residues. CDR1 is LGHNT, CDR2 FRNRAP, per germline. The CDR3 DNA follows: TGTGCTAGTGGCCGGGACACTGACGGAAACACCATATATTTT. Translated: CASGRDTDGNTIYF.

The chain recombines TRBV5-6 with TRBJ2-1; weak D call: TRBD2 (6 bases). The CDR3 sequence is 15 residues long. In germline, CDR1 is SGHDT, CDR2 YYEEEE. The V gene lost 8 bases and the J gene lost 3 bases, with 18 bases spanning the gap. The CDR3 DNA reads TGTGCCAGTCTGCGGAAGAAGGGAGGCTACAATGAGCAGTTCTTC. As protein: CASLRKKGGYNEQFF.